Presented here are 27 T cell receptor beta chains from one specimen sequenced in a study of blood T cell repertoires in COVID-19. Generated by immunoSEQ multiplex PCR, the TCRdb table keeps only in-frame clones and is missing some. The sample includes a few hundred thousand clones, approximately 90% seen only once; the top ten take approximately 10%. The sequenced sample was PBMCs or T cells enriched from blood (not recorded which). These receptors came from a man aged 18 to 29 with acute COVID-19.

A single count supports this clone. The chain uses TRBV28 and TRBJ1-5, with TRBD1 as a possible D gene (6 bases). Germline assignment: CDR1 MDHEN and CDR2 SYDVKM. Trimming removed 5 bases at V and 1 base at J, with 12 bases between. This CDR3 is 15 amino acids long. The CDR3 reads CASSGDTRSNQPQHF. CDR3 bases: TGTGCCAGCAGTGGGGACACTCGGAGCAATCAGCCCCAGCATTTT.

The V gene is TRBV12-3 or TRBV12-4, the J gene TRBJ2-7; D remains ambiguous. The CDR3 length is 12 residues. V lost 7 bases and J lost 6, with 13 bases in between. The CDR3 DNA is TGTGCCAGCACGACTGGCGTTGGCGAGCAGTACTTC. Protein: CASTTGVGEQYF.

This clone was detected a few times. At one end the junction does not follow the germline gene, possibly because of a read error. This chain uses TRBV7-7 with TRBJ2-2; 10 bases agree with TRBD1. The CDR3 is made up of 15 amino acids. Per germline, CDR1 SSHAT and CDR2 FNYEAQ (reference sequence). The DNA of the CDR3 is TGTGCTAGCAGCTTAGGGACAGGGGCGGCCGGGGAGCTGTTTTTT. This sequence encodes CASSLGTGAAGELFF. Together with reference TRBV7-7 and TRBJ2-2, the CDR3 gives the full variable domain: GAGVSQSPRYKVTKRGQDVTLRCDPISSHATLYWYQQALGQGPEFLTYFNYEAQPDKSGLPSDRFSAERPEGSISTLTIQRTEQRDSAMYRCASSLGTGAAGELFFGEGSRLTVL.

This chain connects TRBV30 to TRBJ2-7; the match to TRBD1 covers 8 bases. V lost 3 bases and J lost 6; bases outside the gene matches: 4. Germline V gene data show CDR1 as GTSNPN and CDR2 as SVGIG (reference sequence). CDR3 length: 12 amino acids. CDR3 sequence reads: CAWSLTGAEQYF. Here the CDR3 DNA reads TGTGCCTGGAGCTTGACAGGGGCCGAGCAGTACTTC.

The chain joins TRBV28 to TRBJ1-2; 7 nucleotides align to TRBD1. Trimming took 4 bases from V and 5 from J; bases not matched to a gene: 7. The CDR3 is 14 residues long. The V gene's germline CDR1 is MDHEN and CDR2 SYDVKM. This chain's CDR3 is CASSSPDRRYGYTF. The DNA of the CDR3 is TGTGCCAGCAGTTCCCCGGACAGGCGGTATGGCTACACCTTC.

This sequence joins TRBV15 and TRBJ2-3; 8 nucleotides match TRBD2. CDR1 LNHNV and CDR2 YYDKDF come from the germline V gene (reference sequence). This CDR3 comprises 19 residues. The J segment lost 2 bases and the V segment lost 0 bases, leaving 13 bases of the junction unmatched. The CDR3, as DNA: TGTGCCACCAGCAGAGATAGGCTAAGCGTAGCGGGATTCACAGATACGCAGTATTTT. Protein sequence: CATSRDRLSVAGFTDTQYF.

The genes are TRBV27 and TRBJ2-2, with TRBD2 identical over 8 bases. J lost 6 bases, V lost 4 bases, and 4 bases had no gene match. Per germline, CDR1 MNHEY and CDR2 SMNVEV (reference sequence). The CDR3 is made up of 14 amino acids. The CDR3, as DNA: TGTGCCAGCAGTTCCCTGCGGGAGGCCGGGGAGCTGTTTTTT. This encodes CASSSLREAGELFF.

This chain connects TRBV7-3 to TRBJ2-5; D gene unclear. The CDR3 runs 13 residues. Germline CDR1 SGHTA, CDR2 FQGTGA. Trimming pared 4 bases from V and 2 bases from J, leaving 8 bases between. CDR3 sequence reads: CASSSPGQETQYF. The CDR3 DNA sequence: TGTGCCAGCAGCTCCCCCGGGCAAGAGACCCAGTACTTC.

The CDR3 is CSVMKAGGSNTEAFF. CDR3 DNA sequence: TGCAGCGTTATGAAGGCAGGGGGCTCGAACACTGAAGCTTTCTTT. V gene TRBV29-1 combines with J gene TRBJ1-1; 8 nucleotides align to TRBD1. The J segment lost 1 base and the V segment lost 5 bases, leaving 9 bases of the junction unmatched. Germline CDR1 is SQVTM and CDR2 is ANQGSEA. The CDR3 is 15 amino acids.

A word on this clone: Without the conserved terminal phenylalanine or tryptophan, this CDR3 likely stems from a read error. Because the CDR3's place on the DNA is in doubt, the DNA is left out and the CDR3 is given as listed by TCRdb. V is TRBV19 and J is TRBJ2-3; the table gives TRBD2 as D, unverified against the DNA. The CDR3 sequence runs 10 residues, both termini included. CDR1 is LNHDA and CDR2 is SQIVND in the germline V gene (reference sequence). CDR3 sequence reads: CASSVSGGKR.

This clone was observed a single time. The chain carries TRBV29-1 and TRBJ1-1, with 8 bases fitting TRBD1. CDR3 size: 10 residues. The germline gives CDR1 SQVTM, CDR2 ANQGSEA. The V segment lost 7 bases and the J segment 8 bases; nucleotides outside the gene matches: 3. DNA of the CDR3: TGCAGCGCCGGGGACAGGGAAGCTTTCTTT. This gives the protein CSAGDREAFF.

The rearrangement joins TRBV7-8 to TRBJ1-1; maybe TRBD1 (5 bases). Germline CDR1 SGHVS, CDR2 FQNEAQ. The CDR3 loop spans 16 amino acids. Trimming shortened V by 3 bases and J by 0 bases, and 14 bases separated the two germline ends. CDR3 bases: TGTGCCAGCAGCTTGGGGATTGGGGCAGTGAACACTGAAGCTTTCTTT. It is translated as CASSLGIGAVNTEAFF. Supplemented by reference TRBV7-8 and TRBJ1-1, the full variable domain reads GAGVSQSPRYKVAKRGQDVALRCDPISGHVSLFWYQQALGQGPEFLTYFQNEAQLDKSGLPSDRFFAERPEGSVSTLKIQRTQQEDSAVYLCASSLGIGAVNTEAFFGQGTRLTVV.

This clone has a single count. The rearrangement uses TRBV28 and TRBJ1-4; no clear D gene. The V end lost 2 bases, the J end lost 7 bases, and 11 bases lay between the germline ends. This CDR3 region has 14 residues. Germline V gene lookup returns CDR1 MDHEN and CDR2 SYDVKM. CDR3 nucleotide sequence: TGTGCCAGCAGTTTAACTGTCCCTAGTGAAAAACTGTTTTTT. Residues: CASSLTVPSEKLFF.

The chain couples TRBV5-1 to TRBJ1-5, with a weak D call TRBD1 (6 bases). Germline CDR1 is SGHRS and CDR2 is YFSETQ. V gave up 1 base and J gave up 11 bases, with 31 bases separating them. This CDR3 has 19 residues. CDR3 nucleotides: TGCGCCAGCAGCTTGTCGGTGGTTCCTCTGGACAGTCTACAATCAGCCCAGCATTTT. Protein sequence: CASSLSVVPLDSLQSAQHF.

The rearrangement links TRBV5-4 to TRBJ1-2; no clear D. CDR1 is SGHNT, CDR2 YYREEE, per germline (reference sequence). The ends were cut back, 1 base at V and 3 bases at J, with 13 bases in the middle. There are 15 residues in the CDR3. CDR3 sequence reads: CASSLWPGADYGYTF. CDR3 nucleotides: TGTGCCAGCAGCTTGTGGCCGGGAGCGGACTATGGCTACACCTTC.

This clone was observed a single time. J is TRBJ1-1 and V is TRBV5-4; TRBD1 aligns across 9 bases. Germline-derived CDR1 and CDR2 are SGHNT and YYREEE (reference sequence). V lost 3 bases and J lost 7; bases outside the gene matches: 7. The length of the CDR3 is 14 residues. CDR3 coding DNA: TGTGCCAGCAGCTCCATGACAGGGGGAAATGAAGCTTTCTTT. Protein product: CASSSMTGGNEAFF.

The chain employs TRBV19 and TRBJ2-7; 8 bases map to TRBD2. The CDR3 has 14 residues. The V and J ends lost 6 bases and 5 bases, in that order; junction bases with no gene match: 9. In germline, CDR1 is LNHDA, CDR2 SQIVND (reference sequence). CDR3 DNA sequence: TGTGCCAGTAGACCAGCGGGAGCCGCGAACGAGCAGTACTTC. Its protein is CASRPAGAANEQYF.

The chain recombines TRBV19 with TRBJ1-5; 8 bases line up with TRBD1. J lost 5 bases, V lost 5 bases, and 11 bases had no gene match. This CDR3 is 16 amino acids long. Germline loops: CDR1 LNHDA, CDR2 SQIVND (reference sequence). Written as DNA, the CDR3 is TGTGCCAGTAGTCCAAAGCCCGACAGGGGCGATCAGCCCCAGCATTTT. As protein: CASSPKPDRGDQPQHF.

The rearrangement joins TRBV30 to TRBJ2-7, with D maybe TRBD1 (6 bases). The CDR3 runs 11 residues. Germline lookup yields CDR1 GTSNPN and CDR2 SVGIG (reference sequence). The germline V and J ends were trimmed by 2 bases and 5 bases, with 7 bases remaining between them. CDR3 region: CAWSYRDEQYF. For the CDR3, the DNA is TGTGCCTGGAGTTACAGGGACGAGCAGTACTTC.

The chain carries TRBV6-2 or TRBV6-3 and TRBJ2-7; 10 bases agree with TRBD2. CDR1 and CDR2 from the germline V gene are MNHEY and SVGEGT. CDR3 length: 14 amino acids. With 6 bases clipped from V and 3 bases from J, the junction kept 5 bases outside the gene matches. The CDR3 sequence: CASSQLAGRYEQYF. The CDR3 DNA reads TGTGCCAGCAGCCAACTAGCGGGACGCTACGAGCAGTACTTC.

This clone was detected once. The chain has TRBV7-9 and TRBJ1-1; D gene ambiguous. The CDR3 is 13 amino acids. Germline CDR1 is SEHNR and CDR2 is FQNEAQ (reference sequence). Trimming stripped 5 bases from V and 5 bases from J, with 12 bases between. The CDR3 spells CASSPGFGTEAFF. The CDR3 nucleotides read TGTGCCAGCAGCCCCGGGTTTGGGACTGAAGCTTTCTTT. Supplemented by reference TRBV7-9 and TRBJ1-1, the full variable domain reads DTGVSQNPRHKITKRGQNVTFRCDPISEHNRLYWYRQTLGQGPEFLTYFQNEAQLEKSRLLSDRFSAERPKGSFSTLEIQRTEQGDSAMYLCASSPGFGTEAFFGQGTRLTVV.

This clone was detected only once. The J gene is TRBJ1-6, the V gene TRBV4-1; the match to TRBD1 covers 7 bases. Germline V gives CDR1 MGHRA, CDR2 YSYEKL. J was trimmed by 9 bases and V by 3 bases; bases with no gene match: 5. This CDR3 comprises 14 residues. CDR3 bases: TGCGCCAGCAGCCAGGCCACAGGGGCTTCACCCCTCCACTTT. It codes for CASSQATGASPLHF.

The chain recombines TRBV27 with TRBJ2-7; 7 bases fit TRBD2. In germline, CDR1 is MNHEY, CDR2 SMNVEV (reference sequence). This CDR3 comprises 16 residues. The junction had 10 bases not matched to a gene; V was cut back by 4 bases and J by 1 base. CDR3 region: CASSSPLREGSYEQYF. CDR3 sequence (DNA): TGTGCCAGCAGTTCGCCCCTGAGGGAGGGGTCCTACGAGCAGTACTTC.

This clone was found a few times. The gene calls are TRBV6-5 and TRBJ2-7; TRBD1 matches 9 bases. The germline gives CDR1 MNHEY, CDR2 SVGAGI. The CDR3 spans 16 residues. Trimming at V came to 2 bases and at J to 4 bases, leaving 9 bases not matched to a gene. CDR3 loop: CASSYSRDRDDYEQYF. CDR3 in DNA: TGTGCCAGCAGTTACAGTCGGGACAGGGACGATTACGAGCAGTACTTC.

This sequence joins TRBV3-1 (or the pseudogene TRBV3-2) and TRBJ1-2; 7 bases align to TRBD1. The V gene end was trimmed by 4 bases and the J gene end by 4 bases; junction bases not matched to a gene: 6. CDR3 length: 14 amino acids. Germline CDR1 and CDR2: LGHDT and YNNKEL (reference sequence). CDR3 in amino acids: CASSPSGDSYGYTF. CDR3 DNA sequence: TGTGCCAGCAGCCCCTCCGGGGACAGCTATGGCTACACCTTC.

In this sample, this clone turned up once. CDR3 bases: TGTGCCAGCAGCCCTAGACTAAACTCCTACAATGAGCAGTTCTTC. Encoded protein: CASSPRLNSYNEQFF. This chain links TRBV7-8 with TRBJ2-1, with a tentative D call TRBD2 (5 bases). With 5 bases removed from V and 0 bases from J, the gap between germline ends came to 11 bases. CDR3 length: 15 residues. The germline gives CDR1 SGHVS, CDR2 FQNEAQ.

This clone was seen a few times. This sequence joins TRBV7-9 and TRBJ1-6; weak D call: TRBD1 (5 bases). Trimming removed 5 bases at V and 7 bases at J, with 15 bases between. CDR1 is SEHNR, CDR2 FQNEAQ, per germline (reference sequence). This CDR3 has 15 residues. The CDR3 DNA is TGTGCCAGCAGCCCTAAAGCAGGGTGGAATTCACCCCTCCACTTT. It encodes CASSPKAGWNSPLHF.